Listed here are 15 T cell receptor beta chains from one sample, sequenced in a study of shared clonotypes between healthy human individuals. Clones were read by immunoSEQ multiplex PCR, and TCRdb kept only the in-frame ones, dropping some. The data hold roughly 2,000,000 clones, with approximately 92% observed a single time. Positively selected for CCR7, the CD45RO-negative cells used as naive CD8 cells excluded terminally differentiated effector memory CD45RA+ cells. The sequencing input was naive CD8+ T cells from PBMCs. These TCRs come from a man aged 18 to 30 in good health. Some clones in this sample may be carry-over from other donors' samples.

This sequence joins TRBV11-2 and TRBJ2-3; TRBD2 matches 14 bases. Trimming at V came to 3 bases and at J to 3 bases, leaving 8 bases not matched to a gene. This CDR3 contains 18 residues. CDR1 SGHAT and CDR2 FQNNGV come from the germline V gene. CDR3 sequence (DNA): TGTGCCAGCAGCTTGGGTATTGGGACTAGCGGGAGTACAGATACGCAGTATTTT. It is translated as CASSLGIGTSGSTDTQYF.

The chain combines TRBV27 with TRBJ2-7; D is perhaps TRBD1 or TRBD2 (6 bases each). Germline-derived CDR1 and CDR2 are MNHEY and SMNVEV (reference sequence). The V end lost 0 bases, the J end lost 4 bases, and 22 bases lay between the germline ends. This CDR3 region has 18 residues. CDR3 sequence: CASSLSVLAGEGGYEQYF. CDR3 bases: TGTGCCAGCAGTTTATCGGTTCTGGCCGGTGAAGGGGGGTACGAGCAGTACTTC.

This clone was detected only once. This chain links TRBV30 with TRBJ1-2, with unresolved D. V lost 2 bases, J lost 4 bases, and 11 bases lay in between. The germline CDR1 and CDR2 sequences are GTSNPN and SVGIG (reference sequence). The CDR3 loop spans 13 amino acids. The CDR3 is CAWSSPEAYGYTF. CDR3 nucleotides: TGTGCCTGGAGTAGTCCCGAGGCCTATGGCTACACCTTC.

V gene TRBV6-4 combines with J gene TRBJ2-1, with D uncertain. This CDR3 region has 17 residues. Between the trimmed V and J ends, which lost 0 bases and 8 bases, there was a span of 20 bases. The germline V gene encodes CDR1 MRHNA and CDR2 SNTAGT. The CDR3 protein is CASSDSNSSLPVHEQFF. The DNA of the CDR3 is TGTGCCAGCAGTGACTCGAATTCGTCACTCCCAGTCCATGAGCAGTTCTTC.

This clone was recorded once. This sequence joins TRBV2 and TRBJ2-7; TRBD2 matches 8 bases. This CDR3 region has 14 residues. The germline V gene encodes CDR1 SNHLY and CDR2 FYNNEI. V lost 4 bases to trimming and J lost 4 bases; unmatched junction nucleotides: 6. The CDR3 sequence is CASSGTGGPYEQYF. In nucleotides, the CDR3 is TGTGCCAGCAGTGGGACGGGAGGGCCTTACGAGCAGTACTTC.

CDR3 region: CASSLIGDTGELFF. DNA of the CDR3: TGTGCCAGCAGTTTAATCGGGGACACCGGGGAGCTGTTTTTT. The rearrangement uses TRBV27 and TRBJ2-2; tentative D call: TRBD2 (5 bases). The CDR3 length is 14 residues. CDR1 MNHEY and CDR2 SMNVEV come from the germline V gene (reference sequence). Trimming left V 2 bases short and J 3 bases short, with 7 bases between.

This clone has just one count. The CDR3 here is CASSLGAWDGQGNEQFF. CDR3 nucleotide sequence: TGCGCCAGCAGCTTGGGGGCCTGGGACGGACAGGGCAATGAGCAGTTCTTC. The rearrangement joins TRBV5-1 to TRBJ2-1, with 8 bases lining up with TRBD1. The J segment lost 6 bases and the V segment lost 0 bases, leaving 11 bases of the junction unmatched. The CDR3 has 17 amino acids. From germline, CDR1 is SGHRS and CDR2 YFSETQ.

The chain combines TRBV28 with TRBJ2-7, with 7 nucleotides matching TRBD1. The V and J ends lost 5 bases and 6 bases, in that order; junction bases with no gene match: 13. Germline assignment: CDR1 MDHEN and CDR2 SYDVKM. The CDR3 loop spans 15 amino acids. The CDR3 nucleotides read TGTGCCAGCAGTCCCTCACGACACAGGGGACCCGAGCAGTACTTC. Its protein is CASSPSRHRGPEQYF.

The chain employs TRBV5-1 and TRBJ2-1; 14 bases agree with TRBD2. The germline V gene has CDR1 SGHRS and CDR2 YFSETQ. V lost 2 bases and J lost 9; bases outside the gene matches: 4. The CDR3 is made up of 15 amino acids. CDR3 bases: TGCGCCAGCAGCTTTGGACTAGCGGGAGGTACTGAGCAGTTCTTC. It specifies CASSFGLAGGTEQFF.

This chain links TRBV13 with TRBJ1-1, with unresolved D. CDR3 length: 12 residues. Trimming removed 1 base from V and 10 bases from J, with 10 bases in between. Germline loops: CDR1 PRHDT, CDR2 FYEKMQ (reference sequence). CDR3: CASSLARVGAFF. For the CDR3, the DNA is TGTGCCAGCAGCTTAGCCCGTGTCGGAGCTTTCTTT.

This chain uses TRBV4-1 with TRBJ2-2; 11 nucleotides align to TRBD2. The J segment lost 4 bases and the V segment lost 4 bases, leaving 8 bases of the junction unmatched. CDR1 MGHRA and CDR2 YSYEKL come from the germline V gene. The CDR3 has 17 amino acids. The CDR3 here is CASSPGSLAGGTGELFF. In nucleotides, the CDR3 is TGCGCCAGCAGCCCAGGGTCCCTAGCGGGAGGCACCGGGGAGCTGTTTTTT.

This chain joins TRBV30 and TRBJ2-3, with 11 nucleotides matching TRBD2. Germline CDR1 is GTSNPN and CDR2 is SVGIG (reference sequence). The CDR3 sequence is 14 residues long. The V and J ends lost 2 bases and 5 bases, in that order; junction bases with no gene match: 3. CDR3 loop: CAWSPSGRRDTQYF. The CDR3 bases are TGTGCCTGGAGTCCTAGCGGGAGGAGAGATACGCAGTATTTT.

V usage is TRBV9 and J usage is TRBJ1-5; D remains unclear. Germline CDR1 is SGDLS and CDR2 is YYNGEE. The CDR3 contains 14 residues. The V end was cut by 4 bases, the J end by 2 bases, with 10 bases between. The CDR3, as DNA: TGTGCCAGCAGCTCGGATGCGGGCAATCAGCCCCAGCATTTT. Protein sequence: CASSSDAGNQPQHF.

The CDR3 loop is CAITGTSSNEQYF. CDR3 in DNA: TGTGCCATAACCGGGACTAGCAGCAACGAGCAGTACTTC. The J gene is TRBJ2-5, the V gene TRBV10-3; TRBD2 matches 9 bases. The assigned J gene may be wrong: the sequence end matches TRBJ2-7 better. The germline CDR1 and CDR2 sequences are ENHRY and SYGVKD. The CDR3 covers 13 residues.

This clone occurred once. The chain recombines TRBV29-1 with TRBJ2-7; 12 positions match TRBD2. Trimming cost V 4 bases and J 2 bases; bases outside gene matches: 9. CDR3 size: 16 residues. The germline V gene encodes CDR1 SQVTM and CDR2 ANQGSEA. The CDR3 region is CSVATSGGTHAYEQYF. The CDR3 DNA is TGCAGCGTTGCAACTAGCGGGGGGACCCACGCCTACGAGCAGTACTTC.